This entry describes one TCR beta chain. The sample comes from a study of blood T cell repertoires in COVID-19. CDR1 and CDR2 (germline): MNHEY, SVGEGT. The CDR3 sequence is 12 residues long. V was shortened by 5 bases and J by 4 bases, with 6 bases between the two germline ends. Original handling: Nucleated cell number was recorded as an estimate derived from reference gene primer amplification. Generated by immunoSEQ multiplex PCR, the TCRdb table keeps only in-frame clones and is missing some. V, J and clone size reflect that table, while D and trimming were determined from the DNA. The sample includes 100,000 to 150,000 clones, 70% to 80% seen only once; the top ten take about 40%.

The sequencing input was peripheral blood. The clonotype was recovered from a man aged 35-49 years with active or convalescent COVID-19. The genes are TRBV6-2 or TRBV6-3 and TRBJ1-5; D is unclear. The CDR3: CASSRINQPQHF. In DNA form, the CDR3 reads TGTGCCAGCAGTCGTATAAATCAGCCCCAGCATTTT.